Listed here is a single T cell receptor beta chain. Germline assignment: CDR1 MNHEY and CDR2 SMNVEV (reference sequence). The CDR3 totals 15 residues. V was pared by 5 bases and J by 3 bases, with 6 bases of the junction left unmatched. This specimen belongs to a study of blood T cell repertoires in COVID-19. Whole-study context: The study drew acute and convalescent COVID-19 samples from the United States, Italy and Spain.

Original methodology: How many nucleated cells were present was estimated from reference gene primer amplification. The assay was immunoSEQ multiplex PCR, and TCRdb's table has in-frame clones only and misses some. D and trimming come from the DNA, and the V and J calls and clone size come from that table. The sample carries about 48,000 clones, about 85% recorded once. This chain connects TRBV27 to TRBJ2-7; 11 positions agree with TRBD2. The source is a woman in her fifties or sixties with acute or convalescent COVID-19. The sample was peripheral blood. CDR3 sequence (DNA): TGTGCCAGCAGTCAAGGGACTAGCGGAAACTACGAGCAGTACTTC. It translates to CASSQGTSGNYEQYF.